This entry lists 4 T cell receptor beta chains sequenced from one sample in a study of T-cell reconstitution after alpha-beta-depleted transplantation in children. The authors prepared the TCRbeta library with unique molecular identifiers. TCRdb re-derived calls from the PCR reads in MiXCR, one entry per CDR3 protein. The sample carries approximately 400,000 distinct CDR3 sequences, roughly 11% recorded once. The specimen was PBMCs from the stem cell graft donor, collected from the stem cell graft. The source is a human donor who donated a stem cell graft to a child with acute myeloid leukemia.

The chain is built from TRBV7-9 and TRBJ2-3, with 8 bases that match TRBD1. Germline V gives CDR1 SEHNR, CDR2 FQNEAQ (reference sequence). The CDR3 extends over 14 amino acids. V shed 7 bases, J shed 4 bases, and the junction held 7 bases outside the gene matches. The CDR3 bases are TGTGCCAGCACCCCGGACAGGGATCCAGATACGCAGTATTTT. The encoded protein is CASTPDRDPDTQYF.

About this clonotype itself: An end of the junction does not agree with germline; a read error may underlie this. The rearrangement joins TRBV15 to TRBJ2-3; D possibly matches TRBD1 or TRBD2 (5 bases each). Looked up from germline, CDR1 is LNHNV and CDR2 is YYDKDF (reference sequence). This CDR3 contains 16 residues. The CDR3 sequence: CATSRDTSGSTGTQYF. DNA of the CDR3: TGTGCCACCAGCAGAGATACCAGCGGCAGCACAGGTACGCAGTATTTT.

This clonotype was found many times. The CDR3 loop reads CASSELAGDEQYV. CDR3 DNA: TGTGCCAGCAGTGAACTAGCGGGGGACGAGCAGTACGTC. The chain recombines TRBV6-1 with TRBJ2-7; 10 positions agree with TRBD2. The CDR3 consists of 13 residues. Germline loops: CDR1 MNHNS, CDR2 SASEGT. Trimming took 2 bases from V and 5 from J; bases not matched to a gene: 0.

The J gene is TRBJ1-4, the V gene TRBV29-1; D is possibly TRBD1 (5 bases). The CDR3 consists of 13 residues. V lost 2 bases and J lost 6, with 10 bases in between. Germline V gene sequence: CDR1 SQVTM, CDR2 ANQGSEA. The CDR3 loop reads CSVEIGVDEKLFF. CDR3 DNA sequence: TGCAGCGTTGAAATAGGGGTGGATGAAAAACTGTTTTTT.